These T cell receptor beta chains were read from a single sample in a study of blood T cell repertoires in COVID-19. The data were produced by immunoSEQ multiplex PCR, yet TCRdb's version contains in-frame clones alone and is incomplete. The sample has around 310,000 clones; over 75% are singletons. Material: peripheral blood. Source of these receptors: a woman aged 55-70 years with acute or convalescent COVID-19. The CDR3 runs from the conserved cysteine through the conserved F or W. The D gene is left open where the match is weak. The size entry is marked missing in some rows and otherwise reads once, few, many or a size class.

clone_size j_call d_call v_call cdr3_aa cdr3_nt
NA TRBJ1-2 TRBD1 TRBV28 CASSLIGQGMNYGYTF TGTGCCAGCAGTTTAATCGGACAGGGGATGAACTATGGCTACACCTTC
NA TRBJ1-6 TRBD1 TRBV10-3 CAISGDRGQDSPLHF TGTGCCATCAGTGGGGACAGGGGGCAGGATTCACCCCTCCACTTT
NA TRBJ2-1 NA TRBV3-1/TRBV3-2 CASSQGLSYNEQFF TGTGCCAGCAGCCAAGGGCTCTCCTACAATGAGCAGTTCTTC
NA TRBJ2-5 NA TRBV2 CASGAEETQYF TGTGCCAGCGGGGCAGAAGAGACCCAGTACTTC
NA TRBJ2-1 TRBD2 TRBV9 CASSIAGAYNEQFF TGTGCCAGCAGCATAGCGGGAGCCTACAATGAGCAGTTCTTC
NA TRBJ2-5 TRBD2 TRBV5-8 CASSFSGGRQTQYF TGTGCCAGCAGCTTCTCGGGAGGGCGGCAGACCCAGTACTTC
NA TRBJ1-4 NA TRBV28 CASSSRQINEKLFF TGTGCCAGCAGTTCGAGACAGATTAATGAAAAACTGTTTTTT
NA TRBJ1-6 NA TRBV7-9 CASSSYDSSYNSPLHF TGTGCCAGCAGCTCATACGACAGCTCCTATAATTCACCCCTCCACTTT
NA TRBJ1-3 NA TRBV5-6 CASSYQGRSGNTIYF TGTGCCAGCAGCTATCAGGGGCGCTCTGGAAACACCATATATTTT
NA TRBJ2-1 TRBD1 TRBV7-9 CASSRDRGEWNEQFF TGTGCCAGCAGCCGGGACAGGGGGGAGTGGAATGAGCAGTTCTTC
NA TRBJ2-2 NA TRBV7-2 CASSLGGLGQVKGTGELFF TGTGCCAGCAGCTTGGGAGGCCTAGGACAGGTCAAGGGGACCGGGGAGCTGTTTTTT
NA TRBJ2-5 TRBD1 TRBV25-1 CASSAMTGSYETQYF TGTGCCAGCAGTGCTATGACAGGGAGTTATGAGACCCAGTACTTC
NA TRBJ1-1 NA TRBV4-2 CASSQLLGAKNTEAFF TGTGCCAGCAGCCAACTACTAGGAGCTAAGAACACTGAAGCTTTCTTT
NA TRBJ2-3 TRBD2 TRBV7-2 CASSWGTSGGHTDTQYF TGTGCCAGCAGCTGGGGGACTAGCGGGGGGCACACAGATACGCAGTATTTT
NA TRBJ1-2 NA TRBV5-5 CASSPDVGRQRDGYTF TGTGCCAGCAGCCCAGATGTGGGCCGCCAGAGGGATGGCTACACCTTC
NA TRBJ1-3 NA TRBV7-8 CASSLARRDSGNTIYF TGTGCCAGCAGCTTAGCGCGTCGGGACTCTGGAAACACCATATATTTT
NA TRBJ2-2 NA TRBV21-1 CASSKMSGAEVTGELFF TGTGCCAGCAGCAAAATGAGTGGGGCAGAGGTCACCGGGGAGCTGTTTTTT
NA TRBJ2-7 NA TRBV6-6 CASSYSRGSYEQYF TGTGCCAGCAGTTACTCTAGGGGTTCCTACGAGCAGTACTTC
NA TRBJ2-5 TRBD2 TRBV3-1/TRBV3-2 CASSQEGIWGTSRKTQYF TGTGCCAGCAGCCAAGAGGGTATCTGGGGGACTAGCAGAAAGACCCAGTACTTC
NA TRBJ1-3 NA TRBV5-6 CASSFGGAPGNTIYF TGTGCCAGCAGCTTTGGGGGGGCCCCTGGAAACACCATATATTTT
few TRBJ2-1 TRBD2 TRBV10-3 CAISGLAGGGNEQFF TGTGCCATCAGCGGACTAGCGGGAGGTGGAAATGAGCAGTTCTTC
once TRBJ1-2 NA TRBV29-1 CSGTWGDGGYTF TGCAGCGGCACATGGGGGGATGGTGGCTACACCTTC
NA TRBJ1-3 NA TRBV6-5 CAIGRGLHSGNTIYF TGTGCCATCGGGAGAGGCCTCCACTCTGGAAACACCATATATTTT
once TRBJ1-3 NA TRBV9 CASSDDSGNTIYF TGTGCCAGCAGCGACGACAGTGGAAACACCATATATTTT
once TRBJ1-6 TRBD1 TRBV19 CASGAGGNSPLHF TGTGCCAGTGGGGCAGGGGGGAATTCACCCCTCCACTTT
once TRBJ1-5 NA TRBV27 CASSPSVDQPQHF TGTGCCAGCAGCCCCAGTGTGGATCAGCCCCAGCATTTT
NA TRBJ2-3 NA TRBV10-3 CAISEGGGTDTQYF TGTGCCATCAGTGAAGGGGGAGGCACAGATACGCAGTATTTT
NA TRBJ1-1 NA TRBV19 CASSIPGPGSEAFF TGTGCCAGTAGTATACCAGGGCCTGGATCTGAAGCTTTCTTT
NA TRBJ2-1 NA TRBV15 CATSRYEDEQFF TGTGCCACCAGCAGGTATGAGGATGAGCAGTTCTTC
NA TRBJ1-2 TRBD1 TRBV7-2 CASSRRGRDYGYTF TGTGCCAGCAGCCGCAGGGGGCGGGACTATGGCTACACCTTC
NA TRBJ2-2 NA TRBV7-8 CASSYSDRPGGELFF TGTGCCAGCAGCTACTCTGACAGGCCGGGGGGGGAGCTGTTTTTT
NA TRBJ1-6 TRBD1 TRBV19 CASSFTGGPSSYNSPLHF TGTGCCAGTAGTTTTACAGGGGGCCCAAGCTCCTATAATTCACCCCTCCACTTT
NA TRBJ2-5 TRBD1 TRBV7-2 CASSSSTGEETQYF TGTGCCAGCAGCTCGTCGACAGGGGAAGAGACCCAGTACTTC
NA TRBJ1-5 NA TRBV28 CASFDRPESNQPQHF TGTGCCAGCTTCGACAGGCCCGAGAGCAATCAGCCCCAGCATTTT
NA TRBJ2-7 TRBD1 TRBV19 CASTGTGQSYEQYF TGTGCCAGCACCGGGACAGGGCAGTCCTACGAGCAGTACTTC
NA TRBJ2-1 TRBD1 TRBV27 CASSSIPGQGFYNEQFF TGTGCCAGCAGTTCGATACCGGGACAGGGGTTCTACAATGAGCAGTTCTTC
NA TRBJ2-7 NA TRBV5-6 CASSLHRLEEQYF TGTGCCAGCAGCTTACACCGTCTAGAAGAGCAGTACTTC
NA TRBJ2-7 TRBD2 TRBV9 CASSEISGGGPDEQYF TGTGCCAGCAGTGAGATCTCGGGGGGAGGGCCTGACGAGCAGTACTTC